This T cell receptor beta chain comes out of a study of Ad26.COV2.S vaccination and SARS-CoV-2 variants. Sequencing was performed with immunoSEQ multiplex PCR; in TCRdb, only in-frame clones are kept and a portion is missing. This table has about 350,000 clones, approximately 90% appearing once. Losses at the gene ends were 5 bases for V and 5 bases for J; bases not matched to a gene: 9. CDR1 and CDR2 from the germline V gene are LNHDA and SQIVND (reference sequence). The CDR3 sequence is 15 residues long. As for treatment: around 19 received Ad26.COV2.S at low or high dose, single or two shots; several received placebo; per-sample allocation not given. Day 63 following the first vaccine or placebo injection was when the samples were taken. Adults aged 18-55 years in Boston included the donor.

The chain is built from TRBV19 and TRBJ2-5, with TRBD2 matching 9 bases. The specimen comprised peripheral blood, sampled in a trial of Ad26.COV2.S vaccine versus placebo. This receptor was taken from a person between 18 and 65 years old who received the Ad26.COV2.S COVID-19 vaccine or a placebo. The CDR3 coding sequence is TGTGCCAGTAGTGAGAATAGCGGGAGAATGGAGACCCAGTACTTC. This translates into CASSENSGRMETQYF. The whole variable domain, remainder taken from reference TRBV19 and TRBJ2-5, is DGGITQSPKYLFRKEGQNVTLSCEQNLNHDAMYWYRQDPGQGLRLIYYSQIVNDFQKGDIAEGYSVSREKKESFPLTVTSAQKNPTAFYLCASSENSGRMETQYFGPGTRLLVL.